This is a list of T cell receptor beta chains from one sample in a study of cytomegalovirus exposure and HLA in healthy donors. Only in-frame clones appear in the TCRdb table, and some are missing; sequencing was by immunoSEQ multiplex PCR. Among over 65,000 clones, around 94% were seen once, and the ten largest hold 1.5% to 2%. Sequencing was performed on PBMCs. The receptors shown here come from a woman aged 18-29 years in good health and CMV-seropositive. Both conserved end residues are part of each CDR3. The D gene is left open where the match is weak. Not all rows give a size; the values are once, few, many and, for expanded clones, a class.

CASSQEEQSNEQFF	TGCGCCAGCAGCCAAGAGGAACAGTCTAATGAGCAGTTCTTC	NA	TRBJ2-1	NA	TRBV4-1
CASSEAVGRPTKDTQYF	TGTGCCAGCAGTGAAGCAGTGGGCAGGCCAACGAAGGATACGCAGTATTTT	NA	TRBJ2-3	once	TRBV2
CASSLDREETQYF	TGTGCCAGCAGCTTAGACAGGGAAGAGACCCAGTACTTC	NA	TRBJ2-5	NA	TRBV7-7
CSVAEGANNNSPLHF	TGCAGCGTTGCAGAGGGGGCAAATAATAATTCACCCCTCCACTTT	TRBD1	TRBJ1-6	NA	TRBV29-1
CASSLGTSGIDNEQFF	TGTGCCAGCAGTTTGGGGACTAGCGGCATAGACAATGAGCAGTTCTTC	TRBD2	TRBJ2-1	NA	TRBV27
CASSLGTGTGVETQYF	TGTGCCAGCAGCTTAGGAACGGGGACAGGTGTTGAGACGCAGTATTTT	TRBD1	TRBJ2-3	NA	TRBV7-8
CASSFRQGGGYTF	TGTGCCAGCAGCTTCCGACAGGGCGGAGGCTACACCTTC	TRBD1	TRBJ1-2	NA	TRBV11-3
CASRGDLNSPLHF	TGTGCCAGCAGAGGGGATCTTAATTCACCCCTCCACTTT	NA	TRBJ1-6	NA	TRBV2
CASSMDSYNEQFF	TGTGCCAGTAGTATGGACAGCTACAATGAGCAGTTCTTC	NA	TRBJ2-1	NA	TRBV19
CASSPWWSSFAEAFF	TGTGCCAGCAGCCCCTGGTGGAGTAGCTTTGCCGAAGCTTTCTTT	NA	TRBJ1-1	NA	TRBV7-2
CASSPYRGGTEAFF	TGCGCCAGCAGCCCTTACAGGGGCGGTACTGAAGCTTTCTTT	TRBD1	TRBJ1-1	NA	TRBV10-1
CASSLFLGEATGELFF	TGCGCCAGCAGCTTGTTCCTGGGAGAGGCTACCGGGGAGCTGTTTTTT	NA	TRBJ2-2	NA	TRBV5-1
CASSSTGTGGTDTQYF	TGTGCCAGCAGTTCAACCGGGACAGGGGGGACAGATACGCAGTATTTT	TRBD1	TRBJ2-3	NA	TRBV27
CASSQDFSGRWNEQFF	TGTGCCAGCAGCCAAGATTTTAGCGGGAGATGGAATGAGCAGTTCTTC	TRBD2	TRBJ2-1	NA	TRBV14
CASSQGRGLFYGYTF	TGTGCCAGCAGCCAAGGCAGGGGGCTCTTCTATGGCTACACCTTC	TRBD1	TRBJ1-2	NA	TRBV11-2
CASSPRFEKLFF	TGTGCCAGCAGCCCCCGTTTTGAAAAACTGTTTTTT	NA	TRBJ1-4	NA	TRBV5-5
CASSPSPEGGNTIYF	TGTGCCAGCAGCCCTTCCCCCGAGGGTGGAAACACCATATATTTT	NA	TRBJ1-3	NA	TRBV6-4
CASSSPGSGGREQYF	TGTGCCAGCAGCTCCCCGGGGAGCGGGGGCCGCGAGCAGTACTTC	TRBD2	TRBJ2-7	NA	TRBV5-4
CASSGTGFPYEQYF	TGTGCCAGCAGTGGGACAGGGTTCCCCTACGAGCAGTACTTC	TRBD1	TRBJ2-7	NA	TRBV6-1
CASSVAVRSYNEQFF	TGTGCCAGCAGCGTAGCGGTACGCTCCTACAATGAGCAGTTCTTC	NA	TRBJ2-1	NA	TRBV9
CASSSVAGEETQYF	TGTGCCAGCAGCTCCGTAGCGGGGGAAGAGACCCAGTACTTC	TRBD2	TRBJ2-5	NA	TRBV13
CASSEGGQGRNLYGYTF	TGTGCCAGCAGTGAAGGGGGACAGGGCCGCAACCTCTATGGCTACACCTTC	TRBD1	TRBJ1-2	NA	TRBV6-1
CASSFFGQGLAKNIQYF	TGTGCCAGCAGCTTTTTCGGACAGGGGTTAGCCAAAAACATTCAGTACTTC	TRBD1	TRBJ2-4	NA	TRBV11-2
CSVARVYGYTF	TGCAGCGTTGCACGAGTATATGGCTACACCTTC	NA	TRBJ1-2	NA	TRBV29-1
CASSTNRDNEQFF	TGCGCCAGCAGCACAAACAGGGATAATGAGCAGTTCTTC	NA	TRBJ2-1	NA	TRBV10-1
CASSLDNNYGYTF	TGTGCCAGCAGCTTAGACAATAACTATGGCTACACCTTC	NA	TRBJ1-2	NA	TRBV7-2
CASSLRQGTGETQYF	TGTGCCAGCAGCTTACGACAGGGGACAGGAGAGACCCAGTACTTC	TRBD1	TRBJ2-5	NA	TRBV5-4
CAWKGGDGGGYTF	TGTGCCTGGAAAGGGGGGGACGGAGGTGGCTACACCTTC	NA	TRBJ1-2	NA	TRBV30
CASSQSLGTAQNTEAFF	TGTGCCAGCAGCCAGAGCCTGGGGACAGCACAAAACACTGAAGCTTTCTTT	TRBD1	TRBJ1-1	NA	TRBV7-8